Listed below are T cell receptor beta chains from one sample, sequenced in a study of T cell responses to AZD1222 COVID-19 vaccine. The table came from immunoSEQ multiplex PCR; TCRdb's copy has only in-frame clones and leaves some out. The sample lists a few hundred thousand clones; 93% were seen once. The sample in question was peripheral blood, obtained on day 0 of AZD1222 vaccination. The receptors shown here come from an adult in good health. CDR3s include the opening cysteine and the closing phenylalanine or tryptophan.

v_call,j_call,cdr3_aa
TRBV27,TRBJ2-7,CASSYLTGPSSYEQYF
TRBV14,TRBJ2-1,CASSQGAGGYNEQFF
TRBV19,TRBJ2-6,CASSLWGSGANVLTF
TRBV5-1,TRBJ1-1,CASSEGFIGVTEAFF
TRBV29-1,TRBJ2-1,CSVGPRVSGNEQFF
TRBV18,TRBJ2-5,CASSSQFQETQYF
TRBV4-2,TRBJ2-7,CASSPRNFFRDEQYF
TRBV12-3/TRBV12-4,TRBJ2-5,CASSLERDETQYF
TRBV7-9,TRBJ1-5,CASSLGTGVGDQPQHF
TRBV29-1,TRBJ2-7,CSVGGDTYEQYF
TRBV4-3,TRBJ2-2,CASSQARYRCGKLFF
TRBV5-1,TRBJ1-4,CASSSRTGDEKLFF
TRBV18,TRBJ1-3,CASSPPWRGPGNTIYF
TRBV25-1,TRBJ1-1,CASSAQGENTEAFF
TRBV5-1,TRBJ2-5,CASSLGNAGVETQYF
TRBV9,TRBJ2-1,CASSARLSGYNEQFF
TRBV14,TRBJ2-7,CASSPRQGRDEQYF
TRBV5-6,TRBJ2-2,CASSTQGRGELFF
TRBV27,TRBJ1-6,CASSLGTGNNSPLHF
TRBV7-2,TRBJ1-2,CASSPGGAPRTF
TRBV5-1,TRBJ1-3,CASSTGQGFSGNTIYF
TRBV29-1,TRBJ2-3,CSTNTDTQYF
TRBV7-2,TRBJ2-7,CASSFGQGFYEQYF
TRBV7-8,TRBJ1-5,CASSLVRAGNQPQHF
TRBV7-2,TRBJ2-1,CASSSGLAGKVEQFF
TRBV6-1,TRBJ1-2,CASSDGPKGGYTF
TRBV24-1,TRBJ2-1,CATSSTTTSFYNEQFF
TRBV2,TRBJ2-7,CASSEQPYEQYF
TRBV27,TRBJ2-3,CASSLAGAQDTQYF
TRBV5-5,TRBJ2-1,CASSLLVIGGDEQFF
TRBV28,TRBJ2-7,CASTSGSILYEQYF
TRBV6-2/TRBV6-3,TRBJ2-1,CASTPSRGHNEQFF
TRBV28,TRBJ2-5,CASSLTSGGYQETQYF
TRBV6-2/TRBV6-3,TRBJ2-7,CASSYGRTGTYEQYF
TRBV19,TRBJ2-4,CASSMATVAKNIQYF
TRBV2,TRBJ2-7,CASSAGTGSYEQYF
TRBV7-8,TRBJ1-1,CASSPRRGLDTEAFF
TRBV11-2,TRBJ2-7,CASSRGSSYEQYF
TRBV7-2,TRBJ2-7,CASSLGLAVYEQYF
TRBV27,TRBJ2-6,CASSQQGPGANVLTF
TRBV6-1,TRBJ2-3,CASSEVWGDTDTQYF
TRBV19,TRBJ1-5,CASSPAGVRGNQPQHF
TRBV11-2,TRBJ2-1,CASRLRFGNEQFF
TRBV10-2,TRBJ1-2,CASSQQGRFNYGYTF
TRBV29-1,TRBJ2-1,CSVGNPRGYNEQFF